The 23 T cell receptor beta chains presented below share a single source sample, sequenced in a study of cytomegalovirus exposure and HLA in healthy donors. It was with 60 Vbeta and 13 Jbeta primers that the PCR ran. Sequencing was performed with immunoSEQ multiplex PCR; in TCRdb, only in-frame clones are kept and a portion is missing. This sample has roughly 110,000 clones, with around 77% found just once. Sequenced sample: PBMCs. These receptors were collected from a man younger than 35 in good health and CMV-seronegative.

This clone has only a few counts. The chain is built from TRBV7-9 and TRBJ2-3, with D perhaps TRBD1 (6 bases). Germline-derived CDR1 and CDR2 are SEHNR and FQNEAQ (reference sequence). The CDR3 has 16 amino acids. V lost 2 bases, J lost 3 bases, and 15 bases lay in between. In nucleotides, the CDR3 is TGTGCCAGCAGCTTAAATAGCCAGGGGTGGACAGATACGCAGTATTTT. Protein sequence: CASSLNSQGWTDTQYF.

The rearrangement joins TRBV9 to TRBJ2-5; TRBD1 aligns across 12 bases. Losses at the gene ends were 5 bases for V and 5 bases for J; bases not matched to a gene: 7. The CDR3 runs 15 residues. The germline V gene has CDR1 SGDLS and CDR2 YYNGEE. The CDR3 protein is CASRAGTGGWETQYF. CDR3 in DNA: TGTGCCAGCAGAGCCGGGACAGGGGGCTGGGAGACCCAGTACTTC.

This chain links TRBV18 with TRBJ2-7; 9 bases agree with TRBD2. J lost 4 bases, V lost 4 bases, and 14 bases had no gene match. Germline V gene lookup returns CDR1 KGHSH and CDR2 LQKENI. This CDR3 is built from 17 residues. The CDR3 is CASSQLPATSGDYEQYF. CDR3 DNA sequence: TGTGCCAGCTCACAGCTTCCGGCGACTAGCGGCGATTACGAGCAGTACTTC.

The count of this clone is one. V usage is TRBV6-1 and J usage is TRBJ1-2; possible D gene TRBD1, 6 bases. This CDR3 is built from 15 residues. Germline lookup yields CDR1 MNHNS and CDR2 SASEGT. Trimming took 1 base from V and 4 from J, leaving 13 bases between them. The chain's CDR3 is CASSEDRGIGYGYTF. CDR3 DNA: TGTGCCAGCAGTGAAGATAGGGGGATCGGCTATGGCTACACCTTC.

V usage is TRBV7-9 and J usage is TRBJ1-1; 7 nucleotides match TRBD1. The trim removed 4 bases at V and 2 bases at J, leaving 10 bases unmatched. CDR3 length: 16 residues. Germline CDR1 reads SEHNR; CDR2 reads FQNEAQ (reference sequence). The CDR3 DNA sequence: TGTGCCAGCAGCTCTGACAGGGCATCGGGCAACACTGAAGCTTTCTTT. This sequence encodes CASSSDRASGNTEAFF.

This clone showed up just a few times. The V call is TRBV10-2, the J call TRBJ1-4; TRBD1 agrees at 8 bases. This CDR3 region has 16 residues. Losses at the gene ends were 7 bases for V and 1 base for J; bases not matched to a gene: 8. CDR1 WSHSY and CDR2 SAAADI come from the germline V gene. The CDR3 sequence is CASTPGQEGTNEKLFF. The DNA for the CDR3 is TGCGCCAGCACTCCGGGACAGGAGGGAACTAATGAAAAACTGTTTTTT.

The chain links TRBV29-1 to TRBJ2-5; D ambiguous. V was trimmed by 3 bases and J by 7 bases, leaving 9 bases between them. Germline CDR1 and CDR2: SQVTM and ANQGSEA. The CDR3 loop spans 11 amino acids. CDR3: CSVDGDGTQYF. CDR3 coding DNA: TGCAGCGTTGACGGTGATGGGACCCAGTACTTC.

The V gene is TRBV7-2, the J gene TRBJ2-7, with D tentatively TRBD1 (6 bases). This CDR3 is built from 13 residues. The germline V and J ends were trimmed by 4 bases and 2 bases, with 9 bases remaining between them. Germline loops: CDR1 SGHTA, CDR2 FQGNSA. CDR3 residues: CASSSGTTYEQYF. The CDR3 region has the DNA TGTGCCAGCAGCTCGGGGACAACCTACGAGCAGTACTTC.

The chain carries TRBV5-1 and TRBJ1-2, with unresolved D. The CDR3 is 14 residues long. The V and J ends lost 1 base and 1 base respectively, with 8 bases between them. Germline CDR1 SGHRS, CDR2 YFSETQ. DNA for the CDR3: TGCGCCAGCAGCTTGAGCGGACTTAACTATGGCTACACCTTC. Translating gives CASSLSGLNYGYTF.

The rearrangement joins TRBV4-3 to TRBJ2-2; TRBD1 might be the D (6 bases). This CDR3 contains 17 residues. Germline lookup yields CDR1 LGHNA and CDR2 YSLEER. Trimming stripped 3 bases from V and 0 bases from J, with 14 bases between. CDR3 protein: CASSHGGGSSNTGELFF. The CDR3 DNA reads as TGCGCCAGCAGCCACGGTGGGGGCAGTTCGAACACCGGGGAGCTGTTTTTT.

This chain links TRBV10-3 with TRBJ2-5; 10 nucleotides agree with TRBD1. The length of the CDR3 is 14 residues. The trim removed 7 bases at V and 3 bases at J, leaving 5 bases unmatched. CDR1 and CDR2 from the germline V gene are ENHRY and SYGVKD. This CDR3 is CAINPGTGEETQYF. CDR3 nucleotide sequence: TGTGCCATCAATCCCGGGACAGGGGAAGAGACCCAGTACTTC.

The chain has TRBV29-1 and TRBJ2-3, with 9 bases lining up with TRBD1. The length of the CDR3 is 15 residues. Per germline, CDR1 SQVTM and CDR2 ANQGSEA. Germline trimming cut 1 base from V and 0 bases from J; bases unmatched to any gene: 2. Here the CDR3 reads CSVEGGQGSTDTQYF. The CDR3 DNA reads TGCAGCGTTGAAGGGGGACAGGGTAGCACAGATACGCAGTATTTT.

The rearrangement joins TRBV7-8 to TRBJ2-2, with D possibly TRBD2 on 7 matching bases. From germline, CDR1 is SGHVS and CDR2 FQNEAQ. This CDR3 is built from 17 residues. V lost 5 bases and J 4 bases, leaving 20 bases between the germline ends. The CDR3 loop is CASSLRWGGDGTGELFF. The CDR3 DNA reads TGTGCCAGCAGCCTCCGTTGGGGGGGCGATGGCACCGGGGAGCTGTTTTTT.

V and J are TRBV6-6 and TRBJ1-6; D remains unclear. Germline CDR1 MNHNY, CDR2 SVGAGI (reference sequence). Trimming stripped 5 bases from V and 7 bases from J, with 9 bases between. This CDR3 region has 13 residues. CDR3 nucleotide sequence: TGTGCCAGCAGTCGCGGGGTCAATTCACCCCTCCACTTT. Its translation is CASSRGVNSPLHF.

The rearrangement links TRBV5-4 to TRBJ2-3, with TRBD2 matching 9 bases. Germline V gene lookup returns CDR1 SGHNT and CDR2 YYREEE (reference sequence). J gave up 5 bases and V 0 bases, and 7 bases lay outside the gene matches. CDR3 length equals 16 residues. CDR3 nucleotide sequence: TGTGCCAGCAGCTTGGCGGCGGGGGGGCCATTAGATACGCAGTATTTT. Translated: CASSLAAGGPLDTQYF.

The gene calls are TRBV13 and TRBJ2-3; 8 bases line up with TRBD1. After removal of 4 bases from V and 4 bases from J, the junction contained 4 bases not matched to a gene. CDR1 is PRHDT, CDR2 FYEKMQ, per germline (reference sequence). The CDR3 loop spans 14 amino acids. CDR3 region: CASSSDRDPDTQYF. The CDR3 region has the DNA TGTGCCAGCAGCTCGGACAGGGATCCAGATACGCAGTATTTT.

The CDR3 DNA follows: TGCAGCGTTGGGGGTCGGGACAGGGCCATCGAGCAGTACTTC. Amino acid sequence: CSVGGRDRAIEQYF. The J gene is TRBJ2-7, the V gene TRBV29-1; TRBD1 aligns across 9 bases. Germline-derived CDR1 and CDR2 are SQVTM and ANQGSEA. The CDR3 runs 14 residues. Trimming at V came to 4 bases and at J to 6 bases, leaving 10 bases not matched to a gene.

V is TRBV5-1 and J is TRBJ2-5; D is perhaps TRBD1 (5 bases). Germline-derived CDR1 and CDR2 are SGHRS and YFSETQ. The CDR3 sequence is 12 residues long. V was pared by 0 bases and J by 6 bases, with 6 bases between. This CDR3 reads CASSLEGQTQYF. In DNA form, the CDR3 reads TGCGCCAGCAGCTTGGAGGGGCAGACCCAGTACTTC.

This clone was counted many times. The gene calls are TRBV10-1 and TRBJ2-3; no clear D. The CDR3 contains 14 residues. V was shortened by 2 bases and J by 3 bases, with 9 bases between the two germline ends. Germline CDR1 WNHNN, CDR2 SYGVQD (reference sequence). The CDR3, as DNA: TGCGCCAGCAGTGAGAATCAACAAACAGATACGCAGTATTTT. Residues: CASSENQQTDTQYF.

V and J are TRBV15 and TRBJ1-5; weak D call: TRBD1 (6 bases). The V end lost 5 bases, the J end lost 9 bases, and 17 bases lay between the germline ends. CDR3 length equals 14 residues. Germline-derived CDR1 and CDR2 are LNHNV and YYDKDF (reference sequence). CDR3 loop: CATSGPGGGWPQHF. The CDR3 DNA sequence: TGTGCCACCAGCGGGCCGGGGGGCGGGTGGCCCCAGCATTTT.

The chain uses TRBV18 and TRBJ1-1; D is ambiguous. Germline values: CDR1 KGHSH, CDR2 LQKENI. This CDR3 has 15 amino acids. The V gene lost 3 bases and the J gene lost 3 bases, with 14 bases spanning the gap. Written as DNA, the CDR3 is TGTGCCAGCTCACCCCAAAGTACTGGAGACACTGAAGCTTTCTTT. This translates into CASSPQSTGDTEAFF.

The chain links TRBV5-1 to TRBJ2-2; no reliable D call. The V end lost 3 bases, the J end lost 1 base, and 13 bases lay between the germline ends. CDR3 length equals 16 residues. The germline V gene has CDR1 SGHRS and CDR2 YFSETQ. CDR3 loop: CASSSSGFLNTGELFF. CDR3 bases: TGCGCCAGCAGCTCGTCCGGGTTTCTGAACACCGGGGAGCTGTTTTTT. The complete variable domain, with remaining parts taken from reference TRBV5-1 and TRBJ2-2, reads KAGVTQTPRYLIKTRGQQVTLSCSPISGHRSVSWYQQTPGQGLQFLFEYFSETQRNKGNFPGRFSGRQFSNSRSEMNVSTLELGDSALYLCASSSSGFLNTGELFFGEGSRLTVL.

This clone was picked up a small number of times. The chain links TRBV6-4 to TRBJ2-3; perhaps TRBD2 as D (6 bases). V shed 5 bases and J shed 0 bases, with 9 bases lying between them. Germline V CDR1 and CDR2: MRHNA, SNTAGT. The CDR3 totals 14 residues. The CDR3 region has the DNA TGTGCCAGCAGTCCGGGAGCTAGCACAGATACGCAGTATTTT. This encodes CASSPGASTDTQYF.